These T cell receptor beta chains were read from a single sample in a study of shared clonotypes between healthy human individuals. Clones were sequenced by immunoSEQ multiplex PCR, and TCRdb holds only the in-frame ones, with some missing. In the table there are over 850,000 clones, about four fifths of which are singletons. Sequencing used memory CD4+ T cells from PBMCs. The receptor source for this set is a man between 18 and 35 years old in good health. Some clones in this sample may be carry-over from other donors' samples. Each CDR3 is given with its conserved first and last residue. Fields, in order: clone size, J gene, D gene, V gene, CDR3 protein, CDR3 DNA. A D gene is named only where the DNA matches it firmly. Clone size is shown for a subset of rows, as once, few, many or a class of expanded clone.

>.|TRBJ1-1|TRBD1|TRBV28
CASRVTGRPEAFF
TGTGCCAGCAGGGTGACAGGGCGGCCTGAAGCTTTCTTT
>many|TRBJ2-5|TRBD2|TRBV28
CASSSLAGGSPQETQYF
TGTGCCAGCTCCAGCCTAGCGGGAGGCTCTCCTCAAGAGACCCAGTACTTC
>.|TRBJ2-7|.|TRBV28
CASSFLSGATYEQYF
TGTGCCAGCAGTTTCCTTTCCGGGGCCACCTACGAGCAGTACTTC
>.|TRBJ2-1|.|TRBV2
CASSEQGVAYNEQFF
TGTGCCAGCAGTGAACAGGGTGTAGCTTACAATGAGCAGTTCTTC
>.|TRBJ1-4|.|TRBV5-1
CASSLLQQGKGLATNEKLFF
TGCGCCAGCAGCTTGCTACAACAGGGAAAGGGGCTAGCAACTAATGAAAAACTGTTTTTT
>once|TRBJ2-3|TRBD2|TRBV30
CAWSPGLGPDTQYF
TGTGCCTGGAGTCCCGGACTAGGTCCAGATACGCAGTATTTT
>.|TRBJ2-1|.|TRBV27
CASSKLGYNEQFF
TGTGCCAGCAGTAAACTGGGGTACAATGAGCAGTTCTTC
>.|TRBJ1-2|TRBD1|TRBV2
CASSVAAGGYGYTF
TGTGCCAGCAGTGTGGCGGCAGGGGGCTATGGCTACACCTTC
>.|TRBJ2-7|.|TRBV5-6
CASSSIGVIGGYEQYF
TGTGCCAGCAGCTCCATCGGGGTAATAGGAGGCTACGAGCAGTACTTC
>.|TRBJ2-7|.|TRBV5-4
CASSPGPLSYEQYF
TGTGCCAGCAGCCCCGGCCCCCTGTCCTACGAGCAGTACTTC
>.|TRBJ1-1|TRBD1|TRBV30
CAWTTGTGRTEAFF
TGTGCCTGGACCACTGGGACAGGGCGGACTGAAGCTTTCTTT
>.|TRBJ1-4|.|TRBV5-1
CASSLGGLATNEKLFF
TGCGCCAGCAGCTTGGGAGGACTTGCAACTAATGAAAAACTGTTTTTT
>.|TRBJ2-2|TRBD1|TRBV5-5
CASRVRGTGSSGELFF
TGTGCCAGCAGAGTCCGTGGGACAGGGAGTTCCGGGGAGCTGTTTTTT
>many|TRBJ1-2|.|TRBV7-2
CASSFANNGYTF
TGTGCCAGCAGCTTTGCGAATAATGGCTACACCTTC
>.|TRBJ2-7|.|TRBV28
CASSFASLEQYF
TGTGCCAGCAGTTTTGCATCCCTCGAGCAGTACTTC
>.|TRBJ2-4|TRBD2|TRBV5-1
CASSSGTSGIAKNIQYF
TGCGCCAGCAGCTCCGGGACTAGCGGGATAGCCAAAAACATTCAGTACTTC
>.|TRBJ1-4|.|TRBV19
CATQPSAATNEKLFF
TGTGCCACCCAACCCTCAGCTGCAACTAATGAAAAACTGTTTTTT
>.|TRBJ2-5|TRBD1|TRBV7-2
CASSLGTGKETQYF
TGTGCCAGCAGCTTGGGGACAGGGAAGGAGACCCAGTACTTC
>.|TRBJ1-4|.|TRBV4-1
CASSQPQAGANEKLFF
TGCGCCAGCAGCCAACCCCAAGCAGGGGCTAATGAAAAACTGTTTTTT
>.|TRBJ2-4|.|TRBV7-9
CASSPTAGAKNIQYF
TGTGCCAGCAGCCCGACGGCTGGGGCCAAAAACATTCAGTACTTC
>few|TRBJ1-1|.|TRBV4-2
CASSQGPRFGGEAFF
TGTGCCAGCAGCCAAGGTCCCCGGTTTGGGGGTGAAGCTTTCTTT
>.|TRBJ2-7|TRBD2|TRBV10-1
CASRGGLAGTRGVEQYF
TGCGCCAGCAGAGGGGGGCTAGCGGGTACCCGTGGGGTCGAGCAGTACTTC
>.|TRBJ2-1|.|TRBV19
CASSRHGSYNEQFF
TGTGCCAGTAGTCGGCACGGCTCCTACAATGAGCAGTTCTTC
>.|TRBJ1-5|.|TRBV5-1
CARGLGDQPQHF
TGCGCCAGGGGCCTAGGGGATCAGCCCCAGCATTTT
>.|TRBJ2-1|.|TRBV7-3
CASSPTAWDEQFF
TGTGCCAGCAGCCCCACGGCCTGGGATGAGCAGTTCTTC
>.|TRBJ2-7|TRBD1|TRBV7-6
CASSLGSGTVISYEQYF
TGTGCCAGCAGCTTAGGGTCCGGGACAGTCATCTCCTACGAGCAGTACTTC
>.|TRBJ1-5|TRBD1|TRBV5-8
CASSLGDRAQPQHF
TGTGCCAGCAGCTTAGGAGACAGGGCTCAGCCCCAGCATTTT
>few|TRBJ1-2|.|TRBV19
CASSPRWDPGRGYGYTF
TGTGCCAGTAGTCCCCGGTGGGATCCAGGGAGGGGCTATGGCTACACCTTC
>.|TRBJ2-3|.|TRBV7-2
CASSLRQDVTDTQYF
TGTGCCAGCAGCTTAAGACAGGATGTCACAGATACGCAGTATTTT
>.|TRBJ1-3|.|TRBV2
CASRPDRTNTIYF
TGTGCCAGCAGGCCCGACAGGACCAACACCATATATTTT
>.|TRBJ2-1|.|TRBV29-1
CSVDRPSWYNEQFF
TGCAGCGTTGATCGGCCTAGCTGGTACAATGAGCAGTTCTTC
>.|TRBJ2-2|TRBD2|TRBV11-2
CASSSTTGLADTGELFF
TGTGCCAGCAGCTCGACCACAGGACTAGCGGACACCGGGGAGCTGTTTTTT
>.|TRBJ2-7|.|TRBV5-4
CASSTKTGEQYF
TGTGCCAGCAGCACGAAGACTGGCGAGCAGTACTTC
>.|TRBJ1-1|.|TRBV7-2
CASRSRENTEAFF
TGTGCCAGCAGATCTCGTGAGAACACTGAAGCTTTCTTT
>.|TRBJ1-2|.|TRBV30
CAWSQDRYYGYTF
TGTGCCTGGAGTCAGGACAGATATTATGGCTACACCTTC
>.|TRBJ2-3|.|TRBV28
CASTPRPSADTQYF
TGTGCCAGCACCCCACGCCCCTCCGCGGATACGCAGTATTTT
>.|TRBJ2-7|.|TRBV28
CASSSLTYEQYF
TGTGCCAGCAGTTCTCTAACCTACGAGCAGTACTTC
>once|TRBJ2-2|TRBD2|TRBV5-1
CASRPAGGNTGELFF
TGCGCCAGCAGACCCGCGGGGGGGAACACCGGGGAGCTGTTTTTT
>.|TRBJ2-7|.|TRBV4-3
CASSQDLNIYEQYF
TGCGCCAGCAGCCAAGATTTGAATATCTACGAGCAGTACTTC
>.|TRBJ2-2|.|TRBV19
CASSIAPLDAGELFF
TGTGCCAGTAGTATAGCCCCTTTGGACGCCGGGGAGCTGTTTTTT
>once|TRBJ1-2|.|TRBV30
CAWSKSGYGYTF
TGTGCCTGGTCTAAATCGGGTTATGGCTACACCTTC
>.|TRBJ2-2|.|TRBV28
CASSLAPRSGELFF
TGTGCCAGCAGTTTGGCCCCTAGATCCGGGGAGCTGTTTTTT
>.|TRBJ2-4|TRBD1|TRBV28
CASSSRDSKNIQYF
TGTGCCAGCAGTTCACGGGACAGCAAAAACATTCAGTACTTC
>.|TRBJ1-1|TRBD1|TRBV19
CASSISRTGNTEAFF
TGTGCCAGTAGTATCTCTCGGACAGGGAACACTGAAGCTTTCTTT
>.|TRBJ1-1|.|TRBV19
CASSPQGLYGWNTEAFF
TGTGCCAGTAGTCCACAGGGTCTTTATGGCTGGAACACTGAAGCTTTCTTT
>.|TRBJ2-5|TRBD1|TRBV30
CAWGQGIAGEQYF
TGTGCCTGGGGACAGGGGATTGCTGGAGAGCAGTACTTC
>.|TRBJ2-1|.|TRBV4-2
CASSRMDQTRNEQFF
TGTGCCAGCAGCCGTATGGACCAAACACGGAATGAGCAGTTCTTC
>.|TRBJ1-5|TRBD1|TRBV5-1
CASSYRQGSQPQHF
TGCGCCAGCAGCTACCGACAGGGCAGTCAGCCCCAGCATTTT
>.|TRBJ2-5|TRBD2|TRBV29-1
CSVTGTSGSGETQYF
TGCAGCGTTACCGGGACTAGCGGGAGCGGAGAGACCCAGTACTTC
>.|TRBJ1-4|TRBD1|TRBV28
CASSPGQSNEKLFF
TGTGCCAGCAGTCCGGGACAGTCCAATGAAAAACTGTTTTTT
>.|TRBJ2-2|TRBD2|TRBV9
CASSVSGSGTYTGELFF
TGTGCCAGCAGCGTAAGCGGTAGCGGGACCTACACCGGGGAGCTGTTTTTT